A single sample gave rise to the 22 T cell receptor beta chains below, sequenced in a study of blood T cell repertoires in COVID-19. This table comes from immunoSEQ multiplex PCR, and its TCRdb copy is limited to in-frame clones, with some not included. This sample has 20,000 to 30,000 clones, with about 88% found just once. The sequencing input was peripheral blood. The receptors derive from a man aged 65 to 79 with COVID-19, enrolled during active disease.

This chain uses TRBV19 with TRBJ2-2; 8 nucleotides align to TRBD1. This CDR3 spans 15 amino acids. The junction had 5 bases not matched to a gene; V was cut back by 7 bases and J by 1 base. Germline CDR1 is LNHDA and CDR2 is SQIVND (reference sequence). The DNA for the CDR3 is TGTGCCAGTACCTATGGGACAGGGAACACCGGGGAGCTGTTTTTT. Translated: CASTYGTGNTGELFF.

The chain joins TRBV5-5 to TRBJ1-2; no clear D gene. This CDR3 spans 14 amino acids. V gave up 4 bases and J gave up 0 bases, with 10 bases separating them. CDR1 SGHKS and CDR2 YYEKEE come from the germline V gene (reference sequence). The CDR3 sequence is CASSLGDSNYGYTF. The CDR3, as DNA: TGTGCCAGCAGCCTAGGAGATTCTAACTATGGCTACACCTTC.

The chain joins TRBV5-8 to TRBJ1-4; possible D gene TRBD1, 5 bases. V was pared by 5 bases and J by 7 bases, with 12 bases between. Per the germline V gene, CDR1 is SGHTS and CDR2 is YDEGEE. This CDR3 has 13 amino acids. This chain's CDR3 is CASRRRGGEKLFF. DNA of the CDR3: TGTGCCAGCAGGAGGAGGGGAGGTGAAAAACTGTTTTTT. The complete variable domain, with remaining parts taken from reference TRBV5-8 and TRBJ1-4, reads EAGVTQSPTHLIKTRGQQATLRCSPISGHTSVYWYQQALGLGLQFLLWYDEGEERNRGNFPPRFSGRQFPNYSSELNVNALELEDSALYLCASRRRGGEKLFFGSGTQLSVL.

The chain couples TRBV2 to TRBJ2-2, with 7 bases matching TRBD1. This CDR3 spans 17 amino acids. The germline V gene encodes CDR1 SNHLY and CDR2 FYNNEI. The junction had 15 bases not matched to a gene; V was cut back by 9 bases and J by 2 bases. The DNA of the CDR3 is TGTGCCAGTATGGACAGGTTCGACCTCATCAACACCGGGGAGCTGTTTTTT. This encodes CASMDRFDLINTGELFF.

The chain uses TRBV6-5 and TRBJ2-7; 10 nucleotides agree with TRBD1. V was pared by 4 bases and J by 5 bases, with 5 bases of the junction left unmatched. CDR1 is MNHEY and CDR2 is SVGAGI in the germline V gene. There are 14 residues in the CDR3. The CDR3 is CASSWTGGYNEQYF. Written as DNA, the CDR3 is TGTGCCAGCAGTTGGACAGGGGGTTATAACGAGCAGTACTTC.

J is TRBJ1-2 and V is TRBV30, with D possibly being TRBD1 (5 bases). V dropped 4 bases and J dropped 5 bases, with 11 bases sitting between them. The CDR3 extends over 12 amino acids. The germline gives CDR1 GTSNPN, CDR2 SVGIG (reference sequence). The CDR3 reads CAWTGGRYGYTF. The DNA for the CDR3 is TGTGCCTGGACCGGGGGGAGATATGGCTACACCTTC.

The chain combines TRBV3-1 (or the pseudogene TRBV3-2) with TRBJ2-1; TRBD1 aligns across 8 bases. The CDR3 extends over 13 amino acids. In germline, CDR1 is LGHDT, CDR2 YNNKEL (reference sequence). Trimming cost V 4 bases and J 8 bases; bases outside gene matches: 4. The CDR3 sequence is CASSRGQGYEQFF. DNA for the CDR3: TGTGCCAGCAGCCGAGGACAGGGCTATGAGCAGTTCTTC.

This chain links TRBV18 with TRBJ2-1; 11 bases align to TRBD2. After removal of 3 bases from V and 0 bases from J, the junction contained 10 bases not matched to a gene. The CDR3 is 19 amino acids. Germline CDR1 KGHSH, CDR2 LQKENI. In DNA form, the CDR3 reads TGTGCCAGCTCACCCTTGAGTAGCGGGAGGGCGAGCTCCTACAATGAGCAGTTCTTC. Encoded protein: CASSPLSSGRASSYNEQFF.

The table lists this clone with a few counts. The J gene is TRBJ1-1, the V gene TRBV4-1, with D tentatively TRBD1 (6 bases). The CDR3 is 13 amino acids. Trimming pared 4 bases from V and 4 bases from J, leaving 10 bases between. CDR1 MGHRA and CDR2 YSYEKL come from the germline V gene. CDR3 DNA sequence: TGCGCCAGCAGCCTCGGACAGTTCACTGAAGCTTTCTTT. Protein: CASSLGQFTEAFF.

The chain joins TRBV7-9 to TRBJ1-4, with D possibly being TRBD1 (5 bases). Trimming removed 0 bases at V and 7 bases at J, with 9 bases between. This CDR3 has 14 amino acids. The V gene's germline CDR1 is SEHNR and CDR2 FQNEAQ (reference sequence). CDR3 DNA: TGTGCCAGCAGCTTAGCGGGGGGAGGTGAAAAACTGTTTTTT. It codes for CASSLAGGGEKLFF. The full variable domain, in which reference TRBV7-9 and TRBJ1-4 provide the parts outside the CDR3, is DTGVSQNPRHKITKRGQNVTFRCDPISEHNRLYWYRQTLGQGPEFLTYFQNEAQLEKSRLLSDRFSAERPKGSFSTLEIQRTEQGDSAMYLCASSLAGGGEKLFFGSGTQLSVL.

This chain connects TRBV2 to TRBJ2-1; TRBD2 might be the D (5 bases). V was clipped by 8 bases and J by 7 bases, with 9 bases between them. Germline V gene lookup returns CDR1 SNHLY and CDR2 FYNNEI. CDR3 size: 11 residues. The CDR3: CASPGRNEQFF. The CDR3 DNA follows: TGTGCCAGCCCTGGGAGAAATGAGCAGTTCTTC. Drawing the rest from reference TRBV2 and TRBJ2-1, the complete variable domain is EPEVTQTPSHQVTQMGQEVILRCVPISNHLYFYWYRQILGQKVEFLVSFYNNEISEKSEIFDDQFSVERPDGSNFTLKIRSTKLEDSAMYFCASPGRNEQFFGPGTRLTVL.

This clone appeared a few times. The chain has TRBV19 and TRBJ2-4; TRBD2 aligns across 8 bases. V shed 7 bases, J shed 7 bases, and the junction held 12 bases outside the gene matches. Per germline, CDR1 LNHDA and CDR2 SQIVND (reference sequence). This CDR3 is built from 15 residues. The CDR3 here is CASTPAGGARNIQYF. Written as DNA, the CDR3 is TGTGCCAGTACCCCTGCGGGGGGCGCACGGAACATTCAGTACTTC.

This chain links TRBV3-1 (or the pseudogene TRBV3-2) with TRBJ1-2, with D perhaps matching TRBD1 (6 bases). Germline CDR1 reads LGHDT; CDR2 reads YNNKEL (reference sequence). The ends were cut back, 4 bases at V and 7 bases at J, with 10 bases in the middle. The CDR3 extends over 12 amino acids. The CDR3 protein is CASSPLGAGYTF. CDR3 coding DNA: TGTGCCAGCAGCCCCCTGGGGGCTGGCTACACCTTC.

In this sample, this clone turned up once. CDR3 in DNA: TGCGCCAGCAGCTTGGGCCCTCCGAGGGATAATTCACCCCTCCACTTT. It encodes CASSLGPPRDNSPLHF. This chain joins TRBV5-1 and TRBJ1-6; unclear D gene. Germline lookup yields CDR1 SGHRS and CDR2 YFSETQ. The CDR3 consists of 16 residues. V gave up 0 bases and J gave up 5 bases, with 12 bases separating them.

The chain employs TRBV27 and TRBJ2-2; tentatively, D is TRBD2 (6 bases). The CDR3 runs 14 residues. CDR1 and CDR2 from the germline V gene are MNHEY and SMNVEV (reference sequence). V was pared by 6 bases and J by 7 bases, with 15 bases between. The CDR3 coding sequence is TGTGCCAGCAGCCCGGGGGATTTTCTCGGGGAGCTGTTTTTT. Its protein product is CASSPGDFLGELFF.

The chain uses TRBV27 and TRBJ1-5, with D perhaps matching TRBD1 (5 bases). The CDR3 runs to 15 residues. The V gene lost 5 bases and the J gene lost 1 base, with 12 bases spanning the gap. The germline gives CDR1 MNHEY, CDR2 SMNVEV (reference sequence). The DNA of the CDR3 is TGTGCCAGCAGTCCCTCGGGGGGGAGCAATCAGCCCCAGCATTTT. Its protein is CASSPSGGSNQPQHF.

The V call is TRBV7-8, the J call TRBJ1-6; the match to TRBD1 covers 8 bases. V shed 4 bases, J shed 9 bases, and the junction held 5 bases outside the gene matches. Germline V lookup: CDR1 SGHVS, CDR2 FQNEAQ. The CDR3 loop spans 14 amino acids. CDR3 DNA: TGTGCCAGCAGCTACATGACAGGGGTTTCACCCCTCCACTTT. This translates into CASSYMTGVSPLHF.

The chain combines TRBV5-1 with TRBJ2-3; 10 bases map to TRBD2. V was clipped by 2 bases and J by 7 bases; unmatched bases: 7. The germline V gene encodes CDR1 SGHRS and CDR2 YFSETQ. The length of the CDR3 is 15 residues. CDR3 sequence reads: CASSLTAGGLHTQYF. Written as DNA, the CDR3 is TGCGCCAGCAGCTTAACAGCGGGGGGGCTCCATACGCAGTATTTT.

The rearrangement links TRBV27 to TRBJ2-5, with TRBD1 identical over 10 bases. The CDR3 totals 14 residues. V shed 3 bases and J 7 bases; nucleotides not matched to a gene: 5. Germline CDR1 and CDR2: MNHEY and SMNVEV (reference sequence). CDR3 sequence reads: CASSFPGQGGTQYF. The CDR3 nucleotides read TGTGCCAGCAGTTTCCCCGGACAGGGGGGGACCCAGTACTTC.

Only a few counts were recorded for this clone. CDR3 nucleotides: TGTGCCAGCACCACCACGACAGGGGGACAGCCCCAGCATTTT. Protein sequence: CASTTTTGGQPQHF. V gene TRBV6-5 combines with J gene TRBJ1-5; 9 positions match TRBD1. CDR1 and CDR2 from the germline V gene are MNHEY and SVGAGI. CDR3 size: 14 residues. Trimming at V came to 7 bases and at J to 7 bases, leaving 8 bases not matched to a gene.

The J gene is TRBJ2-3, the V gene TRBV7-7; D is undetermined. CDR3 length: 16 residues. V was trimmed by 4 bases and J by 3 bases, leaving 17 bases between them. In germline, CDR1 is SSHAT, CDR2 FNYEAQ (reference sequence). CDR3: CASSWALNAGTDTQYF. CDR3 nucleotides: TGTGCCAGCAGCTGGGCACTCAACGCCGGAACAGATACGCAGTATTTT.

CDR3 sequence (DNA): TGTGCCAGCAGTCCCCGGGTAGCGGGGGGGCGGGAGCAGTACTTC. This codes for CASSPRVAGGREQYF. The chain has TRBV27 and TRBJ2-7; 11 bases agree with TRBD2. The CDR3 consists of 15 residues. V lost 5 bases and J lost 7; bases outside the gene matches: 10. Looked up from germline, CDR1 is MNHEY and CDR2 is SMNVEV (reference sequence).